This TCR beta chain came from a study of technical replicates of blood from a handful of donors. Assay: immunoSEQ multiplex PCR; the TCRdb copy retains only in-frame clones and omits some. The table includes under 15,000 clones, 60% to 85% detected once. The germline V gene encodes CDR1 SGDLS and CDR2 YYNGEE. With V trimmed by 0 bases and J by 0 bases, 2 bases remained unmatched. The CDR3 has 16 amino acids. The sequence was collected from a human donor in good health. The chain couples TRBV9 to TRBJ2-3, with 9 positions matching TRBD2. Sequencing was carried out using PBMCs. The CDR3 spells CASSVALAGSTDTQYF. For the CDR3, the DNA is TGTGCCAGCAGCGTAGCCCTAGCGGGGAGCACAGATACGCAGTATTTT.